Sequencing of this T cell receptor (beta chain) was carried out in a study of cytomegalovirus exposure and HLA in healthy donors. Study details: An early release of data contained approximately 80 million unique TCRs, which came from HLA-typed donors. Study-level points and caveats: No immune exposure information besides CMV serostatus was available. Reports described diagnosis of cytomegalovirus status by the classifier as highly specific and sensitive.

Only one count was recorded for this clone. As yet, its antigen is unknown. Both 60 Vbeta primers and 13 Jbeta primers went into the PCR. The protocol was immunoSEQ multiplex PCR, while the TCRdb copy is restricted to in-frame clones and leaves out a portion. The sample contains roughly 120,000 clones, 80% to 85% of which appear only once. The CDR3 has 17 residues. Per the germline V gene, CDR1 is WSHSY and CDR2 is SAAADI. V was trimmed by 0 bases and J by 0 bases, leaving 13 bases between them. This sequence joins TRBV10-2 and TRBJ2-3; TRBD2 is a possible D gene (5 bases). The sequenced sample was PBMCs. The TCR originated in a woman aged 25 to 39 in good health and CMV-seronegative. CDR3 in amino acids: CASSESRGLASTDTQYF. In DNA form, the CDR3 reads TGCGCCAGCAGTGAGTCTCGCGGACTGGCTAGCACAGATACGCAGTATTTT.